Below, 6 T cell receptor beta chains from the same sample are listed, as sequenced in a study of cytotoxic CD8 clonotypes in ibrutinib-treated CLL. TCRdb's table, derived via immunoSEQ multiplex PCR, lists solely in-frame clones and lacks some. The sample records 150,000 to 200,000 clones, more than 70% being singletons. Here the sequenced sample was PBMCs, taken at disease progression, from a patient treated with ibrutinib. The source is a human donor with chronic lymphocytic leukemia.

The V gene is TRBV29-1, the J gene TRBJ2-7; the D call may be TRBD1 or TRBD2 (5 bases each). V was shortened by 7 bases and J by 0 bases, with 10 bases between the two germline ends. Germline CDR1 reads SQVTM; CDR2 reads ANQGSEA. The CDR3 has 12 amino acids. CDR3 amino acids: CSAGASSYEQYF. CDR3 coding DNA: TGCAGCGCCGGGGCGAGCTCCTACGAGCAGTACTTC.

V gene TRBV7-2 combines with J gene TRBJ2-7; D not certain. The germline V gene has CDR1 SGHTA and CDR2 FQGNSA. The CDR3 consists of 15 residues. Trimming pared 1 base from V and 0 bases from J, leaving 10 bases between. This CDR3 is CASSLGTLSSYEQYF. CDR3 DNA sequence: TGTGCCAGCAGCTTAGGGACGTTGAGCTCCTACGAGCAGTACTTC. The full variable domain, in which reference TRBV7-2 and TRBJ2-7 provide the parts outside the CDR3, is GAGVSQSPSNKVTEKGKDVELRCDPISGHTALYWYRQSLGQGLEFLIYFQGNSAPDKSGLPSDRFSAERTGGSVSTLTIQRTQQEDSAVYLCASSLGTLSSYEQYFGPGTRLTVT.

The chain has TRBV4-2 and TRBJ1-2; D might be TRBD1 (5 bases). The CDR3 spans 16 residues. Germline CDR1 is LGHNA and CDR2 is YNFKEQ. Trimming left V 0 bases short and J 2 bases short, with 13 bases between. CDR3 protein: CASSQDRGVPNYGYTF. The CDR3 DNA is TGTGCCAGCAGCCAAGATCGGGGGGTCCCGAACTATGGCTACACCTTC.

This chain joins TRBV29-1 and TRBJ2-1, with 7 nucleotides matching TRBD1. The V gene end was trimmed by 6 bases and the J gene end by 5 bases; junction bases not matched to a gene: 7. The germline V gene encodes CDR1 SQVTM and CDR2 ANQGSEA. This CDR3 region has 13 residues. CDR3: CSVTRDRNNEQFF. CDR3 DNA: TGCAGCGTGACCCGGGACAGAAACAATGAGCAGTTCTTC.

This clone was seen once. V and J are TRBV5-1 and TRBJ2-3; the match to TRBD1 covers 10 bases. Germline CDR1 SGHRS, CDR2 YFSETQ. The CDR3 runs to 14 residues. The V gene end was trimmed by 5 bases and the J gene end by 6 bases; junction bases not matched to a gene: 6. CDR3 protein: CASRRDRGQDTQYF. The DNA for the CDR3 is TGCGCCAGCAGGAGGGACAGGGGCCAGGATACGCAGTATTTT.

In nucleotides, the CDR3 is TGTGCCAGCAGTTATCGCCAGGGAGTGAACACTGAAGCTTTCTTT. It encodes CASSYRQGVNTEAFF. The chain combines TRBV6-5 with TRBJ1-1; tentative D call: TRBD1 (5 bases). The length of the CDR3 is 15 residues. V was pared by 3 bases and J by 0 bases, with 11 bases between. Per the germline V gene, CDR1 is MNHEY and CDR2 is SVGAGI.